A single sample gave rise to the 8 T cell receptor beta chains below, sequenced in a study of cytomegalovirus exposure and HLA in healthy donors. Sequencing was performed with immunoSEQ multiplex PCR; in TCRdb, only in-frame clones are kept and a portion is missing. The table shows 150,000 to 160,000 clones, with 75% to 90% occurring only once. Input material: PBMCs. The receptors stem from a man in his late teens or twenties in good health and CMV-seropositive.

This sequence joins TRBV6-5 and TRBJ1-4, with 7 bases lining up with TRBD1. Trimming removed 5 bases from V and 8 bases from J; junction bases left unmatched: 8. The germline V gene has CDR1 MNHEY and CDR2 SVGAGI. This CDR3 comprises 14 residues. CDR3 bases: TGTGCCAGCAGTCCTGGACAGGTGCAGGAAAAACTGTTTTTT. It yields the protein CASSPGQVQEKLFF.

The chain has TRBV12-5 and TRBJ2-5; the D gene is possibly TRBD2 (6 bases). From germline, CDR1 is LGHNT and CDR2 FRNRAP. Trimming pared 6 bases from V and 7 bases from J, leaving 24 bases between. The CDR3 is 16 amino acids. CDR3 sequence: CASGLPGTAEEGTQYF. The DNA of the CDR3 is TGTGCTAGTGGCCTGCCCGGGACCGCGGAGGAGGGGACCCAGTACTTC.

The rearrangement links TRBV5-1 to TRBJ2-1, with D possibly being TRBD2 (6 bases). Germline loops: CDR1 SGHRS, CDR2 YFSETQ. With 0 bases removed from V and 5 bases from J, the gap between germline ends came to 15 bases. The CDR3 consists of 16 residues. CDR3 sequence: CASSLGWTNGDNEQFF. Here the CDR3 DNA reads TGCGCCAGCAGCTTGGGGTGGACTAACGGAGACAATGAGCAGTTCTTC.

The chain couples TRBV9 to TRBJ2-5; 7 bases fit TRBD1. The junction had 7 bases not matched to a gene; V was cut back by 3 bases and J by 5 bases. CDR3 size: 14 residues. Germline V lookup: CDR1 SGDLS, CDR2 YYNGEE. The CDR3 DNA follows: TGTGCCAGCAGCGGACGACAGGGACGGGAGACCCAGTACTTC. Its translation: CASSGRQGRETQYF. Full variable domain (missing parts from reference TRBV9 and TRBJ2-5): DSGVTQTPKHLITATGQRVTLRCSPRSGDLSVYWYQQSLDQGLQFLIQYYNGEERAKGNILERFSAQQFPDLHSELNLSSLELGDSALYFCASSGRQGRETQYFGPGTRLLVL.

With regard to this clone: At one of its ends the junction is not consistent with the germline gene, which may arise from a read error. CDR3 residues: CASSLAVGTVF. CDR3 sequence (DNA): TGTGCCAGCAGCTTGGCGGTGGGGACAGTCTTT. The chain employs TRBV5-4 and TRBJ1-1, with 7 bases aligning to TRBD1. Per the germline V gene, CDR1 is SGHNT and CDR2 is YYREEE (reference sequence). The CDR3 runs 11 residues.

The chain links TRBV9 to TRBJ2-5; the D gene is possibly TRBD2 (5 bases). The V end was cut by 0 bases, the J end by 2 bases, with 8 bases between. The CDR3 is made up of 14 amino acids. Germline CDR1 reads SGDLS; CDR2 reads YYNGEE. CDR3 region: CASSVAGIQETQYF. The CDR3, as DNA: TGTGCCAGCAGCGTAGCGGGGATACAAGAGACCCAGTACTTC.

The chain couples TRBV11-2 to TRBJ2-1; 8 positions agree with TRBD2. Trimming cost V 5 bases and J 9 bases; bases outside gene matches: 15. The CDR3 consists of 16 residues. Germline CDR1 reads SGHAT; CDR2 reads FQNNGV. CDR3 sequence (DNA): TGTGCCAGCAGCCCGCCCCAGCGGGAGAGTGTGATTGAGCAGTTCTTC. Its translation is CASSPPQRESVIEQFF. The whole variable domain, remainder taken from reference TRBV11-2 and TRBJ2-1, is EAGVAQSPRYKIIEKRQSVAFWCNPISGHATLYWYQQILGQGPKLLIQFQNNGVVDDSQLPKDRFSAERLKGVDSTLKIQPAKLEDSAVYLCASSPPQRESVIEQFFGPGTRLTVL.

V usage is TRBV7-7 and J usage is TRBJ2-7; TRBD1 agrees at 9 bases. Trimming at V came to 5 bases and at J to 11 bases, leaving 13 bases not matched to a gene. From germline, CDR1 is SSHAT and CDR2 FNYEAQ (reference sequence). The CDR3 length is 14 residues. The CDR3 reads CASSPLGDTGGKYF. CDR3 nucleotide sequence: TGTGCCAGCAGCCCCCTGGGTGATACAGGGGGCAAGTACTTC.